This TCR beta chain comes out of a study of cytomegalovirus exposure and HLA in healthy donors. The overall study: A prior study identified 100 million to 130 million unique TCR beta sequences from 200 million or so T cells.

The CDR3 covers 17 residues. The germline V gene encodes CDR1 SEHNR and CDR2 FQNEAQ (reference sequence). The J segment lost 1 base and the V segment lost 3 bases, leaving 11 bases of the junction unmatched. General study points: According to a later analysis, most TCR beta chains associated with CMV appeared HLA-restricted. As a later analysis showed, a missense DCLRE1C variant was linked to trimming of TCR beta V- and J-genes.

This PCR relied on a set of 60 Vbeta primers and 13 Jbeta primers. Some clones are missing from TCRdb's copy, which holds only in-frame ones; the method was immunoSEQ multiplex PCR. In all, the sample yields fewer than 100,000 clones. On this clone: The antigen remains undetermined.

This receptor was obtained from a woman aged 55-70 years in good health and CMV-seronegative. Sequencing used PBMCs. The chain couples TRBV7-9 to TRBJ2-7, with 8 bases that match TRBD2. The DNA for the CDR3 is TGTGCCAGCAGCTTTTCGGGAGGGGTCGGCGGGTCCTACGAGCAGTACTTC. Its protein product is CASSFSGGVGGSYEQYF.